The 19 T cell receptor beta chains presented below share a single source sample, sequenced in a study of T cell responses to AZD1222 COVID-19 vaccine. The repertoire was sequenced with immunoSEQ multiplex PCR; TCRdb's copy has only in-frame clones and lacks some. The sample has tens of thousands of clones; 70% to 90% are singletons. The sample here was peripheral blood, taken on day 0 of AZD1222 vaccination. These receptors were collected from an adult in good health.

V usage is TRBV10-3 and J usage is TRBJ1-2; no clear D gene. Germline V gene data show CDR1 as ENHRY and CDR2 as SYGVKD. V lost 2 bases and J 6 bases, leaving 10 bases between the germline ends. The CDR3 runs to 13 residues. CDR3 DNA sequence: TGTGCCATCAGTGAGGGAGTGTACGATGGCTACACCTTC. Translated: CAISEGVYDGYTF.

The V gene is TRBV12-3 or TRBV12-4, the J gene TRBJ1-2; D unclear. The CDR3 is 13 amino acids. The V and J ends lost 6 bases and 7 bases respectively, with 15 bases between them. The DNA of the CDR3 is TGTGCCAGCAGGCAAATGGGCGAGGGTGGCTACACCTTC. Encoded protein: CASRQMGEGGYTF.

This clone occurred a few times. This rearrangement joins TRBV18 to TRBJ2-3, with D uncertain. The CDR3 runs to 16 residues. Germline lookup yields CDR1 KGHSH and CDR2 LQKENI. With 2 bases removed from V and 3 bases from J, the gap between germline ends came to 15 bases. The CDR3 region is CASSPGVGSQTDTQYF. CDR3 DNA sequence: TGTGCCAGCTCACCAGGGGTCGGTAGCCAGACAGATACGCAGTATTTT.

The rearrangement uses TRBV11-2 and TRBJ2-3, with D hard to call. Germline loops: CDR1 SGHAT, CDR2 FQNNGV. V was trimmed by 0 bases and J by 0 bases, leaving 10 bases between them. This CDR3 contains 16 residues. The CDR3 is CASSLERPRSTDTQYF. The CDR3 DNA sequence: TGTGCCAGCAGCTTAGAGAGGCCTAGGAGCACAGATACGCAGTATTTT.

The chain recombines TRBV28 with TRBJ2-1; 9 bases map to TRBD2. CDR1 and CDR2 from the germline V gene are MDHEN and SYDVKM. Losses at the gene ends were 1 base for V and 2 bases for J; bases not matched to a gene: 21. The length of the CDR3 is 22 residues. The CDR3: CASSLSEVLPPQREETYNEQFF. CDR3 in DNA: TGTGCCAGCAGTTTATCGGAGGTCTTGCCCCCCCAGCGGGAGGAAACCTACAATGAGCAGTTCTTC.

The V call is TRBV6-1, the J call TRBJ1-1; 7 positions agree with TRBD1. The germline gives CDR1 MNHNS, CDR2 SASEGT. With 1 base clipped from V and 7 bases from J, the junction kept 9 bases outside the gene matches. The CDR3 length is 15 residues. The CDR3 spells CASSEVRSGGGEAFF. In nucleotides, the CDR3 is TGTGCCAGCAGTGAAGTAAGGTCAGGGGGAGGTGAAGCTTTCTTT.

This rearrangement joins TRBV7-9 to TRBJ2-2; TRBD2 agrees at 9 bases. This CDR3 spans 15 amino acids. V trimming: 2 bases; J trimming: 6 bases; junction bases outside the gene matches: 4. CDR1 is SEHNR, CDR2 FQNEAQ, per germline (reference sequence). This CDR3 reads CASSLSSSGAGELFF. CDR3 nucleotides: TGTGCCAGCAGCTTATCGTCTAGCGGGGCCGGGGAGCTGTTTTTT.

The V and J genes are TRBV24-1 and TRBJ2-7; unclear D gene. The length of the CDR3 is 13 residues. The V gene lost 9 bases and the J gene lost 1 base, with 12 bases spanning the gap. Germline V CDR1 and CDR2: KGHDR, SFDVKD. CDR3 in DNA: TGTGCCACCGAAGGCGCCAGTTCCTACGAGCAGTACTTC. Encoded protein: CATEGASSYEQYF.

The V and J genes are TRBV19 and TRBJ1-2, with 7 bases fitting TRBD1. V was pared by 7 bases and J by 7 bases, with 6 bases of the junction left unmatched. Germline loops: CDR1 LNHDA, CDR2 SQIVND (reference sequence). The CDR3 is made up of 12 amino acids. CDR3 sequence reads: CASTTGTVGYTF. The CDR3 nucleotides read TGTGCCAGTACCACCGGGACAGTTGGCTACACCTTC.

CDR3 in amino acids: CASSPAAGKQDTQYF. The DNA for the CDR3 is TGTGCCAGCTCACCAGCGGCGGGGAAACAAGATACGCAGTATTTT. The chain couples TRBV18 to TRBJ2-3; maybe TRBD2 (6 bases). Germline-derived CDR1 and CDR2 are KGHSH and LQKENI. Trimming removed 2 bases from V and 5 bases from J, with 14 bases in between. The CDR3 spans 15 residues.

The chain recombines TRBV7-9 with TRBJ2-7; D may be TRBD1 (5 bases). The CDR3 is 12 amino acids. Germline CDR1 is SEHNR and CDR2 is FQNEAQ (reference sequence). V was pared by 11 bases and J by 0 bases, with 11 bases between. The DNA of the CDR3 is TGTGCCTCCGCAGGGTCCTCCTACGAGCAGTACTTC. Its translation is CASAGSSYEQYF.

V and J are TRBV6-5 and TRBJ2-2, with D possibly called TRBD1 or TRBD2 (6 bases each). The V gene lost 2 bases and the J gene lost 3 bases, with 10 bases spanning the gap. CDR3 size: 15 residues. Germline V gene data show CDR1 as MNHEY and CDR2 as SVGAGI. Here the CDR3 DNA reads TGTGCCAGCAGTTACGGAGGGGGGCACACCGGGGAGCTGTTTTTT. It codes for CASSYGGGHTGELFF.

This chain joins TRBV27 and TRBJ1-1; TRBD1 is a possible D gene (5 bases). The CDR3 is 14 amino acids. Germline V gene data show CDR1 as MNHEY and CDR2 as SMNVEV (reference sequence). The V end lost 6 bases, the J end lost 4 bases, and 15 bases lay between the germline ends. CDR3 protein: CASRQTGTSTEAFF. Written as DNA, the CDR3 is TGTGCCAGCAGGCAGACCGGGACCTCCACTGAAGCTTTCTTT.

The count of this clone is one. The J gene is TRBJ1-1, the V gene TRBV29-1, with D possibly matching TRBD1 (6 bases). This CDR3 has 14 residues. V was cut by 4 bases and J by 5 bases, with 17 bases left in between. In germline, CDR1 is SQVTM, CDR2 ANQGSEA. The DNA of the CDR3 is TGCAGCGTTGGAGGGACATTGGGGCGGACTGAAGCTTTCTTT. This translates into CSVGGTLGRTEAFF.

The chain couples TRBV5-1 to TRBJ1-1; D is uncertain. V was shortened by 7 bases and J by 3 bases, with 16 bases between the two germline ends. The CDR3 is 14 amino acids. Looked up from germline, CDR1 is SGHRS and CDR2 is YFSETQ. This chain's CDR3 is CASRLVSDYTEAFF. DNA for the CDR3: TGCGCCAGCCGCCTCGTTTCGGACTACACTGAAGCTTTCTTT.

The chain employs TRBV6-5 and TRBJ2-5; 8 positions agree with TRBD2. The CDR3 extends over 14 amino acids. J was trimmed by 5 bases and V by 6 bases; bases with no gene match: 8. Germline loops: CDR1 MNHEY, CDR2 SVGAGI. DNA for the CDR3: TGTGCCAGCAGATCTCCGGGGGGGCGGGAGACCCAGTACTTC. It specifies CASRSPGGRETQYF.

The rearrangement joins TRBV5-8 to TRBJ1-1, with 9 nucleotides matching TRBD1. Germline loops: CDR1 SGHTS, CDR2 YDEGEE. The CDR3 consists of 14 residues. With 2 bases clipped from V and 5 bases from J, the junction kept 4 bases outside the gene matches. CDR3 amino acids: CASSFHRGRTEAFF. The DNA for the CDR3 is TGTGCCAGCAGCTTCCACAGGGGGCGAACTGAAGCTTTCTTT.

The gene calls are TRBV3-1 (or the pseudogene TRBV3-2) and TRBJ2-2; D remains unclear. Germline V lookup: CDR1 LGHDT, CDR2 YNNKEL (reference sequence). The CDR3 is 16 residues long. V lost 1 base, J lost 0 bases, and 9 bases lay in between. The CDR3 DNA sequence: TGTGCCAGCAGCCAAGTGACAACCTCGAACACCGGGGAGCTGTTTTTT. As protein: CASSQVTTSNTGELFF.

V is TRBV19 and J is TRBJ1-5, with D possibly being TRBD1 (6 bases). The CDR3 runs to 17 residues. V shed 7 bases and J shed 4 bases, with 23 bases lying between them. The V gene's germline CDR1 is LNHDA and CDR2 SQIVND (reference sequence). CDR3 sequence: CASNPSFRTVLNQPQHF. The CDR3 DNA sequence: TGTGCCAGTAATCCAAGCTTCCGGACAGTACTAAATCAGCCCCAGCATTTT.